Reported below is one T cell receptor beta chain. Its specificity is unknown. Time point in this sample: late sampling 161 to 241 days after vaccination in three convalescent patients. Treatment given: roughly 10-day PBMC culture with coronavirus spike peptide pools or control peptides (ViraFEST assay). Cultured CD4+ T cells had their DNA profiled by the Oncomine TCR Beta short-read assay. MiXCR, run by TCRdb on the PCR reads, gives a single entry per CDR3 protein. This table holds around 15,000 distinct CDR3 sequences, more than 45% found once. This sample is part of a study of vaccination and CD4 T cells after COVID-19. Unmatched junction bases numbered 7, after V lost 3 bases and J lost 3 bases. Germline lookup yields CDR1 MGHRA and CDR2 YSYEKL. The CDR3 is made up of 16 amino acids.

The rearrangement joins TRBV4-1 to TRBJ2-3, with TRBD1 identical over 9 bases. The material sequenced was CD4+ T cells from blood, cultured in vitro, taken about 7 months after SARS-CoV-2 vaccination. The TCR comes from a human donor who had recovered from COVID-19. CDR3 residues: CASSQMWGTGTDTQYF. The CDR3 DNA is TGCGCCAGCAGCCAGATGTGGGGGACAGGGACAGATACGCAGTATTTT.